This T cell receptor beta chain appears in the sequencing data of a study of blood T cell repertoires in COVID-19. As for the study in general: The study drew acute and convalescent COVID-19 samples from the United States, Italy and Spain.

Assay used: immunoSEQ multiplex PCR; TCRdb lists only in-frame clones, some missing. The table records about 190,000 clones, about 82% of them present only once. The germline V gene has CDR1 SNHLY and CDR2 FYNNEI. The CDR3 runs 10 residues. V was trimmed by 3 bases and J by 8 bases, leaving 2 bases between them. What was sequenced was peripheral blood. This receptor was identified in a woman aged 25-40 years with acute or convalescent COVID-19. V usage is TRBV2 and J usage is TRBJ2-1; D uncertain. CDR3 DNA: TGTGCCAGCAGTGACTATGAGCAGTTCTTC. Its translation: CASSDYEQFF. Filled out from reference TRBV2 and TRBJ2-1, the complete variable domain reads EPEVTQTPSHQVTQMGQEVILRCVPISNHLYFYWYRQILGQKVEFLVSFYNNEISEKSEIFDDQFSVERPDGSNFTLKIRSTKLEDSAMYFCASSDYEQFFGPGTRLTVL.